This is a list of T cell receptor beta chains from one sample in a study of cytomegalovirus exposure and HLA in healthy donors. Assay: immunoSEQ multiplex PCR; the TCRdb copy retains only in-frame clones and omits some. The sample includes 250,000 to 400,000 clones, roughly 86% of them seen just once. Material for sequencing was PBMCs. The receptor source for this set is a man aged 25 to 45 in good health and CMV-seronegative. Each CDR3 is given with its conserved first and last residue. A D gene is named only where the DNA matches it firmly. The listing skips clone size in some rows; elsewhere it reads once, few, many or a size class.

>NA|NA|TRBV19|TRBJ1-2
TGTGCCAGTAGTATTCGAACAGATAACTATGGCTACACCTTC
CASSIRTDNYGYTF
>NA|NA|TRBV14|TRBJ2-7
TGTGCCAGCAGCCAAGCCCCGCCAGGGACCTACGAGCAGTACTTC
CASSQAPPGTYEQYF
>NA|NA|TRBV7-8|TRBJ1-1
TGTGCCAGCAGCTTCCGGGGGGGAGGATACACTGAAGCTTTCTTT
CASSFRGGGYTEAFF
>NA|NA|TRBV4-1|TRBJ1-4
TGCGCCAGCAGCCAAGATCTAGGAAATCGTGATGAAAAACTGTTTTTT
CASSQDLGNRDEKLFF
>NA|NA|TRBV5-1|TRBJ2-3
TGCGCCAGCAGCTCCCCCGGAGTCACAGATACGCAGTATTTT
CASSSPGVTDTQYF
>TRBD1|NA|TRBV27|TRBJ2-7
TGTGCCAGCAGTACAGTTTACGCCCGGGACAGCCCCTACGAGCAGTACTTC
CASSTVYARDSPYEQYF
>NA|NA|TRBV18|TRBJ1-1
TGTGCCAGCTCACCACAACCGGGGGAAGCTTTCTTT
CASSPQPGEAFF
>TRBD1|NA|TRBV6-1|TRBJ2-7
TGTGCCAGCAGTGAAGTCCGGGACAGGGTGTATGGGTTCTACGAGCAGTACTTC
CASSEVRDRVYGFYEQYF
>NA|NA|TRBV4-1|TRBJ2-5
TGCGCCAGCAGCCCGCCCGTAGACTCAGAGACCCAGTACTTC
CASSPPVDSETQYF
>TRBD2|NA|TRBV5-1|TRBJ2-1
TGCGCCAGCAGCCTAGATCTTGGACTAGGCCCTCCGTACAATGAGCAGTTCTTC
CASSLDLGLGPPYNEQFF
>NA|NA|TRBV27|TRBJ2-3
TGTGCCAGCAGTTCCGGGACAAGAGACACAGATACGCAGTATTTT
CASSSGTRDTDTQYF
>NA|NA|TRBV6-5|TRBJ2-7
TGTGCCAGCACCCCGAGTTCCCCCGGCGAGCAGTACTTC
CASTPSSPGEQYF
>TRBD1|few|TRBV6-5|TRBJ2-7
TGTGCCAGCAGACCAGCAGCCGGGACAGGGGGTTCTGAGTACTTC
CASRPAAGTGGSEYF
>TRBD1|few|TRBV29-1|TRBJ1-2
TGCAGCGTCCGACAGGGGCCCTATGGCTACACCTTC
CSVRQGPYGYTF
>NA|NA|TRBV6-5|TRBJ1-1
TGTGCCAGCTTTAGGGGATCCATGAACACTGAAGCTTTCTTT
CASFRGSMNTEAFF
>NA|NA|TRBV27|TRBJ1-2
TGTGCCAGCAGTTTAGCGTCAGGGCCCTTTAACTATGGCTACACCTTC
CASSLASGPFNYGYTF
>TRBD1|NA|TRBV6-5|TRBJ2-5
TGTGCCAGCAGTTACTCGAGGGACAGGGGAGCGACCCAGTACTTC
CASSYSRDRGATQYF
>TRBD1|NA|TRBV14|TRBJ2-3
TGTGCCAGCAGCCAGTTAGGGGGCAGCCGCACAGATACGCAGTATTTT
CASSQLGGSRTDTQYF
>NA|NA|TRBV7-2|TRBJ2-3
TGTGCCAGCAGCTTAGGTTGGAGGGATTCAGATACGCAGTATTTT
CASSLGWRDSDTQYF
>NA|once|TRBV19|TRBJ2-7
TGTGCCAGACACCTAAAGGGGGGGCACGAGCAGTACTTC
CARHLKGGHEQYF
>NA|NA|TRBV19|TRBJ1-5
TGTGCCAGTAGTCCCACGGGTAGCAATCAGCCCCAGCATTTT
CASSPTGSNQPQHF
>NA|NA|TRBV27|TRBJ1-2
TGTGCCAGCAGTTTATCTGCAGTAAACTATGGCTACACCTTC
CASSLSAVNYGYTF
>TRBD2|NA|TRBV9|TRBJ2-3
TGTGCCAGCACCACCAGCGGGGGGGACTCAGATACGCAGTATTTT
CASTTSGGDSDTQYF
>TRBD1|NA|TRBV4-1|TRBJ1-6
TGCGCCAGCAGCCAAGAAGGGACAGGGAGGTCCTATAATTCACCCCTCCACTTT
CASSQEGTGRSYNSPLHF
>TRBD1|NA|TRBV6-6|TRBJ2-5
TGTGCCAGCAGTTACCCCGGGACAGCCCAAGAGACCCAGTACTTC
CASSYPGTAQETQYF
>TRBD1|NA|TRBV7-8|TRBJ2-2
TGTGCCAGCAGCGACAGGGGGCGGAACACCGGGGAGCTGTTTTTT
CASSDRGRNTGELFF
>NA|NA|TRBV4-2|TRBJ1-2
TGTGCCAGCAGCCAAGAAGTGGGGGCCCCCACGGGCTATGGCTACACCTTC
CASSQEVGAPTGYGYTF
>NA|NA|TRBV30|TRBJ1-2
TGTGCCTGGAGTGTACCCGACAGACGCGACTATGGCTACACCTTC
CAWSVPDRRDYGYTF
>TRBD1|once|TRBV19|TRBJ2-6
TGTGCCAGTAGTCCGGGACAGAGCTCTGGGGCCAACGTCCTGACTTTC
CASSPGQSSGANVLTF
>NA|NA|TRBV4-3|TRBJ1-2
TGCGCCAGCAGCCAAGGCGGCGGGGATGGCTACACCTTC
CASSQGGGDGYTF
>TRBD1|NA|TRBV10-2|TRBJ2-3
TGCGCCAGCAGGGGAAGACAGGGTAGTGGTACGCAGTATTTT
CASRGRQGSGTQYF
>NA|NA|TRBV5-6|TRBJ2-1
TGTGCCAGCAGCTCCTCTACGGGGATAACCCTTATGGATGAGCAGTTCTTC
CASSSSTGITLMDEQFF
>NA|NA|TRBV7-9|TRBJ1-5
TGTGCCAGCAGCCCAGGGTATAGCAATCAGCCCCAGCATTTT
CASSPGYSNQPQHF
>NA|NA|TRBV5-6|TRBJ2-7
TGTGCCAGCAGCTTCGGGGTCTCGAGCCCTTGGTTC
CASSFGVSSPWF
>NA|NA|TRBV4-1|TRBJ2-1
TGCGCCAGCAGCCAAGATCCACGTACGGGGACACTATTAAGCGGTGAGCAGTTCTTC
CASSQDPRTGTLLSGEQFF
>NA|NA|TRBV19|TRBJ2-6
TGTGCCAGTAGGGACACCCGCTCTGGGGCCAACGTCCTGACTTTC
CASRDTRSGANVLTF
>NA|NA|TRBV5-6|TRBJ2-2
TGTGCCAGCAGCTTGATAGTGAGGATGCGGAACACCGGGGAGCTGTTTTTT
CASSLIVRMRNTGELFF
>TRBD1|few|TRBV7-2|TRBJ2-7
TGTGCCAGCAGCTTGGGACAGCCCTACGAGCAGTACTTC
CASSLGQPYEQYF
>NA|NA|TRBV6-1|TRBJ2-5
TGTGCCAGCAGTGAAGAACCTACAGACCTTGAGACCCAGTACTTC
CASSEEPTDLETQYF
>NA|NA|TRBV5-1|TRBJ1-2
TGCGCCAGCAGCTTGGCGGGGTGGGGCTACACCTTC
CASSLAGWGYTF
>NA|NA|TRBV2|TRBJ1-1
TGTGCCAGCAGTCTGACTCGTATGGCTTTCTTT
CASSLTRMAFF
>TRBD1|NA|TRBV7-9|TRBJ2-5
TGTGCCAGCTGGACAGGGGGCCAAGAGACCCAGTACTTC
CASWTGGQETQYF
>NA|NA|TRBV6-5|TRBJ1-5
TGTGCCAGCAGTTACTCGACCGGGAATCAGCCCCAGCATTTT
CASSYSTGNQPQHF
>NA|NA|TRBV27|TRBJ2-7
TGTGCCAGCAGCCGGGACCGAAGAGTAGGGGGGGCCTACGAGCAGTACTTC
CASSRDRRVGGAYEQYF
>TRBD2|NA|TRBV18|TRBJ2-7
TGTGCCAGCTCACCAATAGCGGGGGTCTCCTACGAGCAGTACTTC
CASSPIAGVSYEQYF
>TRBD2|NA|TRBV11-2|TRBJ2-5
TGTGCCAGCAGCTCAGGGACTAGCGGGGGGCGTCAAGAGACCCAGTACTTC
CASSSGTSGGRQETQYF
>NA|NA|TRBV7-9|TRBJ1-2
TGTGCCAGCAGCTCTGAGCGGGGTTTATACTATGGCTACACCTTC
CASSSERGLYYGYTF
>NA|NA|TRBV4-3|TRBJ2-1
TGCGCCAGCAGCCACCCGCCCCAGGGAAGCTCCTACAATGAGCAGTTCTTC
CASSHPPQGSSYNEQFF
>NA|NA|TRBV18|TRBJ1-1
TGTGCCAGCTCACCTCTGGGACAAACAAACACTGAAGCTTTCTTT
CASSPLGQTNTEAFF
>TRBD1|NA|TRBV5-1|TRBJ1-4
TGCGCCAGCAGCAGGGGACAGCACACAACTAATGAAAAACTGTTTTTT
CASSRGQHTTNEKLFF
>TRBD2|NA|TRBV11-2|TRBJ2-7
TGTGCCAGCAGCTTAGGTAGCGGACTAGGAACCTACGAGCAGTACTTC
CASSLGSGLGTYEQYF